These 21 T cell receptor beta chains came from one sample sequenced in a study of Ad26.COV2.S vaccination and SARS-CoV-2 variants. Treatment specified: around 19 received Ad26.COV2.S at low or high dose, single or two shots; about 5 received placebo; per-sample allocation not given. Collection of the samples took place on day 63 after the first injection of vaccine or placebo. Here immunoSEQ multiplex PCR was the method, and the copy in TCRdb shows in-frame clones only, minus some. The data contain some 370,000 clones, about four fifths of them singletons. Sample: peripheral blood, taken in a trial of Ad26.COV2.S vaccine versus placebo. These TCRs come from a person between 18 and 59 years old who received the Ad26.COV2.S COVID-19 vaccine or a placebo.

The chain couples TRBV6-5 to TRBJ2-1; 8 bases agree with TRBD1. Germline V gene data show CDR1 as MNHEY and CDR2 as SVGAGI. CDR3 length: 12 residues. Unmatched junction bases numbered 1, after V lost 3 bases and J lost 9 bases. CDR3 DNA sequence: TGTGCCAGCAGTTATCAGGGGGCTGAGCAGTTCTTC. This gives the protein CASSYQGAEQFF.

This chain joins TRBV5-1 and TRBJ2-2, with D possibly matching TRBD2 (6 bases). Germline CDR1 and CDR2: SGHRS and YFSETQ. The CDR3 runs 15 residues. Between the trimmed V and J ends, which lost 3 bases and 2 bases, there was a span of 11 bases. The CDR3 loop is CASSSGLINTGELFF. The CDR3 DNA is TGCGCCAGCAGCTCGGGACTTATAAACACCGGGGAGCTGTTTTTT. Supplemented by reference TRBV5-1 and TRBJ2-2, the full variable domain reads KAGVTQTPRYLIKTRGQQVTLSCSPISGHRSVSWYQQTPGQGLQFLFEYFSETQRNKGNFPGRFSGRQFSNSRSEMNVSTLELGDSALYLCASSSGLINTGELFFGEGSRLTVL.

The CDR3 loop is CASSNRGQGIGELFF. DNA of the CDR3: TGTGCCAGCAGCAATCGGGGACAGGGTATCGGGGAGCTGTTTTTT. J is TRBJ2-2 and V is TRBV21-1; TRBD1, as called in the table, went unchecked against the DNA. TRBV21-1 is assigned pseudogene status. The CDR3 spans 15 residues.

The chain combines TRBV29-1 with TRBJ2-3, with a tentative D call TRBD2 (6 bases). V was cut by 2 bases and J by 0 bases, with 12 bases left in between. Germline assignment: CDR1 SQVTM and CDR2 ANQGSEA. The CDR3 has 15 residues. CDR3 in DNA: TGCAGCGTTGAATTCACTAGCTACAGCACAGATACGCAGTATTTT. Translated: CSVEFTSYSTDTQYF.

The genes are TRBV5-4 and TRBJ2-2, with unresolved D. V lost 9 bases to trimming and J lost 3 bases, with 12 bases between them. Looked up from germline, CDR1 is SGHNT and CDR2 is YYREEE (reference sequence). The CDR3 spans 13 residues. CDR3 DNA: TGTGCCACCCCGGTAGGGTACACCGGGGAGCTGTTTTTT. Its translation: CATPVGYTGELFF.

The CDR3 sequence: CASRTLGNGANVLTF. In nucleotides, the CDR3 is TGCGCCAGCAGAACTTTGGGGAACGGGGCCAACGTCCTGACTTTC. This chain uses TRBV5-1 with TRBJ2-6, with D unresolved. CDR3 size: 15 residues. Germline CDR1 and CDR2: SGHRS and YFSETQ. Trimming removed 5 bases from V and 4 bases from J, with 13 bases in between.

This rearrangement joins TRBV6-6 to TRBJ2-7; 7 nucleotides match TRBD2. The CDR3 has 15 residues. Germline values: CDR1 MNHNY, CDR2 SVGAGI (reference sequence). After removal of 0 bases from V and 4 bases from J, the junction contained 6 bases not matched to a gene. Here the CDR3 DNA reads TGTGCCAGCAGTTACTCGGCTAGCGGTGGTTACGAGCAGTACTTC. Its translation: CASSYSASGGYEQYF.

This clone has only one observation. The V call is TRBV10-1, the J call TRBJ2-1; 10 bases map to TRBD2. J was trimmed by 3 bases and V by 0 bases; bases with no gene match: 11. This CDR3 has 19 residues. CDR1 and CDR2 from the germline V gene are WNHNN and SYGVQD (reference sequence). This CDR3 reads CASSESGVAGGSGYNEQFF. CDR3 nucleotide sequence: TGCGCCAGCAGTGAGTCGGGGGTAGCGGGAGGCTCAGGCTACAATGAGCAGTTCTTC.

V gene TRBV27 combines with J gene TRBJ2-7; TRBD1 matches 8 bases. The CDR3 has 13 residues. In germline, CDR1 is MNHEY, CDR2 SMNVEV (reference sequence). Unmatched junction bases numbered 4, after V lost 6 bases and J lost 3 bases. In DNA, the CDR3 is TGTGCCAGCAGCTGGACAGGGAACTACGAGCAGTACTTC. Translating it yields CASSWTGNYEQYF.

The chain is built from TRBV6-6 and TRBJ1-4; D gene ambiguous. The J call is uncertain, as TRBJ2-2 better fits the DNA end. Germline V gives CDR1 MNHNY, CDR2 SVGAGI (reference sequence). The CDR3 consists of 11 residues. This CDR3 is CASSSWRELFF. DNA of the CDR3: TGTGCCAGCAGTTCCTGGCGGGAGCTGTTTTTT.

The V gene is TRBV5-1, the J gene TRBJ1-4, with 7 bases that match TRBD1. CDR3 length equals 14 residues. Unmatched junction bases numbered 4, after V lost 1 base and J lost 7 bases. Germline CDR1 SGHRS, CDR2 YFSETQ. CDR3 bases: TGCGCCAGCAGCTTGCAGGGGGTTGGTGAAAAACTGTTTTTT. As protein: CASSLQGVGEKLFF.

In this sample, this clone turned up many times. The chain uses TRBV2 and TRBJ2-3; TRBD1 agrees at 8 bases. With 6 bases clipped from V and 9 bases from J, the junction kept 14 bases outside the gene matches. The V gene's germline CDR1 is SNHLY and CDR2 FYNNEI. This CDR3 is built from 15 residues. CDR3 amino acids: CASRRPGTGTGTQYF. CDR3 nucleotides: TGTGCCAGCAGACGTCCCGGGACAGGAACAGGCACGCAGTATTTT. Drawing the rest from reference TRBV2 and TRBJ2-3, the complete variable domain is EPEVTQTPSHQVTQMGQEVILRCVPISNHLYFYWYRQILGQKVEFLVSFYNNEISEKSEIFDDQFSVERPDGSNFTLKIRSTKLEDSAMYFCASRRPGTGTGTQYFGPGTRLTVL.

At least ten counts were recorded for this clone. CDR3 in DNA: TGTGCCTGGAGTCCTTGGGACAGGGGGCGAAATCAGCCCCAGCATTTT. It translates to CAWSPWDRGRNQPQHF. V gene TRBV30 combines with J gene TRBJ1-5; 12 bases are a match to TRBD1. The CDR3 is 16 residues long. Germline assignment: CDR1 GTSNPN and CDR2 SVGIG (reference sequence). The trim removed 2 bases at V and 4 bases at J, leaving 6 bases unmatched.

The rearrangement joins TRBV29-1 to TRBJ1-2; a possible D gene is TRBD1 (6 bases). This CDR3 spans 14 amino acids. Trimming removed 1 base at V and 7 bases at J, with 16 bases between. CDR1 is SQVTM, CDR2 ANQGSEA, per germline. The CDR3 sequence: CSVEGGAGASGYTF. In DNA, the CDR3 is TGCAGCGTTGAAGGCGGGGCAGGGGCGAGTGGCTACACCTTC.

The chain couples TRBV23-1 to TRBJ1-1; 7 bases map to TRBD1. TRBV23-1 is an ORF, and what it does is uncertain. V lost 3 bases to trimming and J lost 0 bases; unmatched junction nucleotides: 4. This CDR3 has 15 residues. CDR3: CASSQGTAMNTEAFF. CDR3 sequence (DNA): TGCGCCAGCAGTCAGGGGACAGCTATGAACACTGAAGCTTTCTTT.

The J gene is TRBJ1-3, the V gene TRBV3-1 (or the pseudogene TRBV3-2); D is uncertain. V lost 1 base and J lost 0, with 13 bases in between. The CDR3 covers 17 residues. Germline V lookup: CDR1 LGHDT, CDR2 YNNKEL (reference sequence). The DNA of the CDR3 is TGTGCCAGCAGCCAAGGTCTGGGAAAACCCTCTGGAAACACCATATATTTT. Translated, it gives CASSQGLGKPSGNTIYF.

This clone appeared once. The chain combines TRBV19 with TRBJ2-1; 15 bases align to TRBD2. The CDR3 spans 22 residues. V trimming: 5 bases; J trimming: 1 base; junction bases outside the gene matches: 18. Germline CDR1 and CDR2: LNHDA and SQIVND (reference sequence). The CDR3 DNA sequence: TGTGCCAGTAGTCCCGGCGGGGGACTAGGACTAGCGGGAGGGGGATCCTACAATGAGCAGTTCTTC. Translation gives CASSPGGGLGLAGGGSYNEQFF.

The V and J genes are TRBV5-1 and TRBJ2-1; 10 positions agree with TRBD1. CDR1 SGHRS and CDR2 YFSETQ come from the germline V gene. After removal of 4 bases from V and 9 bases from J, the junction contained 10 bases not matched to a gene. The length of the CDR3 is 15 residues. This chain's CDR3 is CASSRESGQGGEQFF. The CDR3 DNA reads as TGCGCCAGCAGCCGTGAGAGTGGACAGGGGGGTGAGCAGTTCTTC.

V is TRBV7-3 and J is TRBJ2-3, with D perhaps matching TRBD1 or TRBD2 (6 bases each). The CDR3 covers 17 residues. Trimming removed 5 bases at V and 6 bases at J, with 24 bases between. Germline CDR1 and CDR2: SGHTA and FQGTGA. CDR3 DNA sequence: TGTGCCAGCAGCCCTAACGACGGGGGCCCTCATTGGGATACGCAGTATTTT. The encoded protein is CASSPNDGGPHWDTQYF.

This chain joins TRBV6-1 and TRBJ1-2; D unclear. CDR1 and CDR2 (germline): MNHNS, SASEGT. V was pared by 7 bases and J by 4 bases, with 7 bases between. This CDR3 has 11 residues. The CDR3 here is CASTSSYGYTF. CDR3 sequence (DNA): TGTGCCAGCACCTCCTCCTATGGCTACACCTTC.

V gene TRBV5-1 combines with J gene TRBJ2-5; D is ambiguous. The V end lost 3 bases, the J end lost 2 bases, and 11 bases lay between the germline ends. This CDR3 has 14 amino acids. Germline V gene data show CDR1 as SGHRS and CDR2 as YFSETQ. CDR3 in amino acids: CASSSASTQETQYF. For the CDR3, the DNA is TGCGCCAGCAGCTCAGCGTCGACACAAGAGACCCAGTACTTC.